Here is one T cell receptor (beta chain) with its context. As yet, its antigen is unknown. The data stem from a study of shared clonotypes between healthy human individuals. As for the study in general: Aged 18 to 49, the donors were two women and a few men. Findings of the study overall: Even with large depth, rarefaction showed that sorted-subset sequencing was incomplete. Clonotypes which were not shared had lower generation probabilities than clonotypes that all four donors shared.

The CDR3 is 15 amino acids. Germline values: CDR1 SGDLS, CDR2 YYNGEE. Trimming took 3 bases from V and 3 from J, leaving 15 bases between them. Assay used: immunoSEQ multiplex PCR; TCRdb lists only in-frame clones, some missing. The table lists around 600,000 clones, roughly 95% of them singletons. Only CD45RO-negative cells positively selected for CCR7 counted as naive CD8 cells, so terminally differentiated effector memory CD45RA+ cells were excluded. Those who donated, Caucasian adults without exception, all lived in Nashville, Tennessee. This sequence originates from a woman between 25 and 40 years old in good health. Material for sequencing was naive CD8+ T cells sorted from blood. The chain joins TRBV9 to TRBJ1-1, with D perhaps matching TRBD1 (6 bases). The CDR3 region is CASSDRQGGDTEAFF. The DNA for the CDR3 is TGTGCCAGCAGCGACCGACAAGGGGGTGACACTGAAGCTTTCTTT.